This T cell receptor beta chain is from a study of blood T cells in healthy people across ages. Study in general: Capture by template switching was about one barcoded beta molecule per two T cells. The study's findings and limits: Diversity estimates from one million T cells were considered underestimates. Expanded clonotype changes were possibly confounded by unknown donor CMV status.

Through a sample-barcoded 5' primer and a J-beta primer mix, a second PCR was run for roughly 6 to 12 cycles. Via MiXCR, TCRdb re-called the 5' RACE reads, giving one row per CDR3 protein. Of about 1.5 million distinct CDR3 sequences in the sample, 42% were seen once. On this clonotype itself: The antigen remains undetermined.

This CDR3 comprises 12 residues. From germline, CDR1 is MNHEY and CDR2 SVGAGI. Trimming cost V 1 base and J 10 bases, with 8 bases left between them. The chain carries TRBV6-5 and TRBJ2-1, with D tentatively TRBD1 or TRBD2 (5 bases each). This clonotype was sampled from a woman aged 18-29 years in good health. Sequenced: blood. CDR3 loop: CASSYWDGEQFF. The CDR3 bases are TGTGCCAGCAGTTACTGGGACGGGGAGCAGTTCTTC.